The 24 T cell receptor beta chains in this list originate from one sample, sequenced in a study of tumor T cells in aggressive B-cell lymphoma. Some clones are missing from TCRdb's copy, which holds only in-frame ones; the method was immunoSEQ multiplex PCR. The sample records roughly 3,000 clones, about 89% being singletons. What was sequenced was tumor tissue. Receptors originate from an adult with diffuse large B cell lymphoma.

The gene calls are TRBV28 and TRBJ1-5; 8 bases fit TRBD1. The V gene's germline CDR1 is MDHEN and CDR2 SYDVKM. Trimming took 2 bases from V and 5 from J; bases not matched to a gene: 2. The CDR3 is 14 amino acids. This CDR3 is CASSLAGGYQPQHF. For the CDR3, the DNA is TGTGCCAGCAGTTTAGCAGGGGGCTATCAGCCCCAGCATTTT.

The chain recombines TRBV18 with TRBJ1-1, with D maybe TRBD1 (6 bases). Deletions cut 4 bases from V and 11 bases from J, with 23 bases between. The CDR3 totals 15 residues. The germline V gene has CDR1 KGHSH and CDR2 LQKENI. CDR3 amino acids: CASSQLDSTVVRAFF. CDR3 DNA sequence: TGTGCCAGCTCACAACTGGACAGCACGGTTGTAAGGGCTTTCTTT.

In DNA form, the CDR3 reads TGTGCCAGCAGTCTCTCTGGGGGGACTAGCGGGGGTCCGCAGTATTTT. Residues: CASSLSGGTSGGPQYF. The chain is built from TRBV27 and TRBJ2-3; the match to TRBD2 covers 14 bases. V lost 5 bases to trimming and J lost 10 bases; unmatched junction nucleotides: 11. The CDR3 extends over 16 amino acids. The germline CDR1 and CDR2 sequences are MNHEY and SMNVEV (reference sequence).

The chain combines TRBV5-5 with TRBJ1-6; 8 positions agree with TRBD1. J gave up 5 bases and V 2 bases, and 3 bases lay outside the gene matches. CDR3 length equals 15 residues. Germline loops: CDR1 SGHKS, CDR2 YYEKEE (reference sequence). The CDR3: CASSFQGADNSPLHF. The DNA for the CDR3 is TGTGCCAGCAGCTTCCAGGGGGCCGATAATTCACCCCTCCACTTT.

The chain employs TRBV20-1 and TRBJ1-2; D gene ambiguous. Germline values: CDR1 DFQATT, CDR2 SNEGSKA (reference sequence). CDR3 size: 9 residues. The CDR3 DNA reads TGCAGGGAGGGTTATGGCTACACCTTC. Translated, it gives CREGYGYTF.

This rearrangement joins TRBV5-1 to TRBJ2-1; D is undetermined. This CDR3 is 13 amino acids long. Germline V gene data show CDR1 as SGHRS and CDR2 as YFSETQ. Trimming shortened V by 2 bases and J by 5 bases, and 8 bases separated the two germline ends. The CDR3 nucleotides are TGCGCCAGCAGCTTAGCAATAGACAATGAGCAGTTCTTC. Protein: CASSLAIDNEQFF.

The chain is built from TRBV7-2 and TRBJ2-1; 8 bases map to TRBD1. The germline V gene encodes CDR1 SGHTA and CDR2 FQGNSA. The length of the CDR3 is 15 residues. Trimming removed 5 bases from V and 7 bases from J; junction bases left unmatched: 10. The CDR3 DNA follows: TGTGCCAGCAGCCGCCCGACAGGGGCTAGGAATGAGCAGTTCTTC. Its translation: CASSRPTGARNEQFF.

The chain uses TRBV27 and TRBJ2-7; possible D gene TRBD1, 6 bases. The CDR3 has 15 amino acids. Trimming pared 4 bases from V and 0 bases from J, leaving 13 bases between. Germline CDR1 is MNHEY and CDR2 is SMNVEV (reference sequence). CDR3 residues: CASSSETGNSYEQYF. CDR3 DNA: TGTGCCAGCAGTTCCGAGACAGGCAACTCCTACGAGCAGTACTTC.

This chain joins TRBV13 and TRBJ2-3; TRBD1 agrees at 7 bases. This CDR3 spans 13 amino acids. V shed 6 bases and J 5 bases; nucleotides not matched to a gene: 5. CDR1 and CDR2 from the germline V gene are PRHDT and FYEKMQ (reference sequence). As DNA, the CDR3 is TGTGCCAGCAGTAACAGGGGAAGAGATACGCAGTATTTT. This gives the protein CASSNRGRDTQYF.

This sequence joins TRBV9 and TRBJ2-3, with TRBD2 as a possible D gene (7 bases). The V and J ends lost 0 bases and 4 bases respectively, with 15 bases between them. From germline, CDR1 is SGDLS and CDR2 YYNGEE. The CDR3 has 16 amino acids. CDR3 nucleotide sequence: TGTGCCAGCAGCGTAGTGGGCGGGGAGGGGGCAGATACGCAGTATTTT. It specifies CASSVVGGEGADTQYF.

This clone has a single count. The V call is TRBV9, the J call TRBJ2-1, with TRBD2 matching 7 bases. Germline CDR1 is SGDLS and CDR2 is YYNGEE. V shed 6 bases, J shed 4 bases, and the junction held 13 bases outside the gene matches. This CDR3 spans 16 amino acids. The CDR3 spells CASTKDTGGPYNEQFF. The CDR3 region has the DNA TGTGCCAGCACCAAAGACACGGGGGGACCTTACAATGAGCAGTTCTTC.

The chain uses TRBV18 and TRBJ1-4; 12 positions agree with TRBD1. Germline values: CDR1 KGHSH, CDR2 LQKENI. This CDR3 has 13 amino acids. J gave up 14 bases and V 1 base, and 2 bases lay outside the gene matches. DNA for the CDR3: TGTGCCAGCTCACCACTAGGGACAGGGGGCCTGTTTTTT. It yields the protein CASSPLGTGGLFF.

The chain uses TRBV7-3 and TRBJ1-2; D gene ambiguous. This CDR3 spans 13 amino acids. Germline CDR1 SGHTA, CDR2 FQGTGA. Trimming stripped 0 bases from V and 5 bases from J, with 7 bases between. The CDR3 region has the DNA TGTGCCAGCAGCTTAACGGCGGGTTATGGCTACACCTTC. Translating gives CASSLTAGYGYTF.

The chain is built from TRBV6-4 and TRBJ2-1; 7 nucleotides agree with TRBD2. The CDR3 loop spans 16 amino acids. V lost 4 bases to trimming and J lost 4 bases; unmatched junction nucleotides: 10. Germline loops: CDR1 MRHNA, CDR2 SNTAGT. Here the CDR3 DNA reads TGTGCCAGCAGTGCGTTCGCCGGGGGGTCTTACAATGAGCAGTTCTTC. This codes for CASSAFAGGSYNEQFF.

The chain combines TRBV30 with TRBJ1-4, with no clear D. The germline V and J ends were trimmed by 3 bases and 5 bases, with 13 bases remaining between them. CDR1 is GTSNPN and CDR2 is SVGIG in the germline V gene (reference sequence). The CDR3 sequence is 14 residues long. CDR3 sequence (DNA): TGTGCCTGGAGCCATAAACATGGCAATGAAAAACTGTTTTTT. Its protein product is CAWSHKHGNEKLFF.

This clone was recorded a few times. V gene TRBV5-1 combines with J gene TRBJ2-7, with D possibly matching TRBD1 (6 bases). CDR1 and CDR2 from the germline V gene are SGHRS and YFSETQ. The V end lost 4 bases, the J end lost 0 bases, and 14 bases lay between the germline ends. The CDR3 has 15 amino acids. This CDR3 reads CASSGGTGSSYEQYF. CDR3 nucleotides: TGCGCCAGCAGCGGTGGAACAGGGAGCTCCTACGAGCAGTACTTC.

The V call is TRBV5-1, the J call TRBJ1-1, with D perhaps TRBD1 (5 bases). The V gene's germline CDR1 is SGHRS and CDR2 YFSETQ. The V end was cut by 9 bases, the J end by 6 bases, with 18 bases between. The CDR3 is 13 amino acids. The CDR3 spells CATSYVGGAEAFF. The CDR3 coding sequence is TGCGCCACCTCTTATGTGGGGGGGGCTGAAGCTTTCTTT.

The V and J genes are TRBV5-1 and TRBJ2-2; tentative D call: TRBD1 (5 bases). Trimming shortened V by 3 bases and J by 1 base, and 13 bases separated the two germline ends. CDR1 is SGHRS and CDR2 is YFSETQ in the germline V gene. CDR3 length equals 16 residues. The CDR3 sequence is CASSSSIGQNTGELFF. CDR3 sequence (DNA): TGCGCCAGCAGCTCGTCAATCGGACAGAACACCGGGGAGCTGTTTTTT. The full variable domain, with the rest looked up from reference TRBV5-1 and TRBJ2-2, is KAGVTQTPRYLIKTRGQQVTLSCSPISGHRSVSWYQQTPGQGLQFLFEYFSETQRNKGNFPGRFSGRQFSNSRSEMNVSTLELGDSALYLCASSSSIGQNTGELFFGEGSRLTVL.

J is TRBJ2-1 and V is TRBV10-3; no reliable D call. V lost 3 bases and J 7 bases, leaving 13 bases between the germline ends. Germline assignment: CDR1 ENHRY and CDR2 SYGVKD. The CDR3 is 14 amino acids. This CDR3 reads CAISDIRNYNEQFF. The DNA of the CDR3 is TGTGCCATCAGTGACATACGGAACTATAATGAGCAGTTCTTC.

This chain uses TRBV7-9 with TRBJ2-7; D not resolved. The V end lost 3 bases, the J end lost 3 bases, and 6 bases lay between the germline ends. The germline V gene has CDR1 SEHNR and CDR2 FQNEAQ (reference sequence). The CDR3 is 12 residues long. The CDR3 loop reads CASSFTYYEQYF. CDR3 DNA: TGTGCCAGCAGCTTTACTTACTACGAGCAGTACTTC.

Only a few counts were recorded for this clone. The gene calls are TRBV9 and TRBJ1-5; tentative D call: TRBD1 (5 bases). V was pared by 4 bases and J by 0 bases, with 11 bases between. CDR3 length: 15 amino acids. CDR1 SGDLS and CDR2 YYNGEE come from the germline V gene. The chain's CDR3 is CASSPDSYSNQPQHF. The CDR3, as DNA: TGTGCCAGCAGCCCCGACAGTTATAGCAATCAGCCCCAGCATTTT.

This clone was seen only a few times. The CDR3 loop reads CASSSPQGKDTGELFF. The CDR3 DNA reads as TGTGCCAGCAGCTCTCCGCAGGGGAAGGACACCGGGGAGCTGTTTTTT. J is TRBJ2-2 and V is TRBV7-9; D is perhaps TRBD1 (6 bases). Trimming removed 4 bases at V and 3 bases at J, with 15 bases between. The CDR3 sequence is 16 residues long. Germline values: CDR1 SEHNR, CDR2 FQNEAQ (reference sequence).

The V gene is TRBV20-1, the J gene TRBJ2-1; D unresolved. The V gene's germline CDR1 is DFQATT and CDR2 SNEGSKA (reference sequence). Between the trimmed V and J ends, which lost 5 bases and 4 bases, there was a span of 6 bases. This CDR3 is 11 amino acids long. The CDR3 coding sequence is TGCAGTGCTTTTTTATACAATGAGCAGTTCTTC. It specifies CSAFLYNEQFF.

The rearrangement links TRBV7-3 to TRBJ2-1; TRBD2 is a possible D gene (5 bases). CDR3 size: 13 residues. Germline values: CDR1 SGHTA, CDR2 FQGTGA. The germline V and J ends were trimmed by 3 bases and 6 bases, with 9 bases remaining between them. CDR3 protein: CASSFGGFNEQFF. CDR3 bases: TGTGCCAGCAGCTTCGGAGGTTTCAATGAGCAGTTCTTC.